The 20 T cell receptor beta chains given below trace back to one sample, sequenced in a study of T cell responses to AZD1222 COVID-19 vaccine. TCRdb's table, derived via immunoSEQ multiplex PCR, lists solely in-frame clones and lacks some. Among over 95,000 clones listed, around 85% were seen once. Sequences were derived from peripheral blood, sampled 28 days after the second AZD1222 dose. All receptors come from an adult who received the AZD1222 COVID-19 vaccine.

The rearrangement joins TRBV7-8 to TRBJ2-3; D is unclear. This CDR3 is 16 amino acids long. Trimming removed 2 bases at V and 2 bases at J, with 14 bases between. Germline CDR1 SGHVS, CDR2 FQNEAQ. The CDR3 DNA sequence: TGTGCCAGCAGCTTATTCGGACGCCTCAACACAGATACGCAGTATTTT. Its translation is CASSLFGRLNTDTQYF.

This chain joins TRBV11-2 and TRBJ1-2; D ambiguous. Deletions cut 6 bases from V and 5 bases from J, with 16 bases between. The CDR3 is 14 amino acids. Germline CDR1 is SGHAT and CDR2 is FQNNGV. The chain's CDR3 is CASSPGRRSYGYTF. In nucleotides, the CDR3 is TGTGCCAGCAGTCCCGGAAGGCGCTCTTATGGCTACACCTTC.

The CDR3 bases are TGTGCCAGCAGTTATGGACGTAAAAAACCGGGCTACACCTTC. This translates into CASSYGRKKPGYTF. The chain couples TRBV6-2 or TRBV6-3 to TRBJ1-2; unclear D gene. Between the trimmed V and J ends, which lost 3 bases and 8 bases, there was a span of 16 bases. This CDR3 contains 14 residues. CDR1 and CDR2 (germline): MNHEY, SVGEGT.

The genes are TRBV7-9 and TRBJ1-5; the D gene is possibly TRBD1 (5 bases). Germline lookup yields CDR1 SEHNR and CDR2 FQNEAQ (reference sequence). V gave up 1 base and J gave up 4 bases, with 14 bases separating them. The CDR3 is 16 amino acids. The CDR3 DNA is TGTGCCAGCAGCTTAGGGTTTGGGCAGGGAAATCAGCCCCAGCATTTT. Amino acids: CASSLGFGQGNQPQHF.

The CDR3 DNA sequence: TGTGCCATCAGGGAGGACAGGGTGGAGGGCTACACCTTC. This encodes CAIREDRVEGYTF. The rearrangement uses TRBV10-3 and TRBJ1-2; 8 bases fit TRBD1. In germline, CDR1 is ENHRY, CDR2 SYGVKD. CDR3 length equals 13 residues. Trimming removed 6 bases from V and 8 bases from J; junction bases left unmatched: 8.

The chain joins TRBV5-1 to TRBJ1-2; TRBD1 might be the D (6 bases). The V gene lost 3 bases and the J gene lost 0 bases, with 21 bases spanning the gap. The CDR3 sequence is 18 residues long. Germline V gene sequence: CDR1 SGHRS, CDR2 YFSETQ. CDR3 nucleotides: TGCGCCAGCAGCTCATCGAGTTCGACAGGAGCACCTAACTATGGCTACACCTTC. The encoded protein is CASSSSSSTGAPNYGYTF.

The J gene is TRBJ1-1, the V gene TRBV7-2; D possibly corresponds to TRBD1 (6 bases). Germline values: CDR1 SGHTA, CDR2 FQGNSA. Trimming removed 1 base at V and 4 bases at J, with 10 bases between. The CDR3 runs 14 residues. Here the CDR3 reads CASSLDSRGTEAFF. The CDR3 bases are TGTGCCAGCAGCTTAGATTCCAGGGGCACTGAAGCTTTCTTT.

The chain links TRBV6-5 to TRBJ2-7, with 7 bases fitting TRBD1. Per the germline V gene, CDR1 is MNHEY and CDR2 is SVGAGI. The ends lost 6 bases at V and 1 base at J; junction bases unmatched: 3. This CDR3 has 13 amino acids. This chain's CDR3 is CASRYRGSYEQYF. In DNA, the CDR3 is TGTGCCAGCAGATACAGGGGATCCTACGAGCAGTACTTC.

The chain recombines TRBV5-1 with TRBJ1-6; maybe TRBD1 (6 bases). The CDR3 totals 15 residues. Trimming cost V 3 bases and J 9 bases, with 16 bases left between them. Germline-derived CDR1 and CDR2 are SGHRS and YFSETQ. The CDR3: CASSSRTQGGSPLHF. CDR3 coding DNA: TGCGCCAGCAGCTCTCGGACACAAGGGGGTTCACCCCTCCACTTT. The full variable domain, in which reference TRBV5-1 and TRBJ1-6 provide the parts outside the CDR3, is KAGVTQTPRYLIKTRGQQVTLSCSPISGHRSVSWYQQTPGQGLQFLFEYFSETQRNKGNFPGRFSGRQFSNSRSEMNVSTLELGDSALYLCASSSRTQGGSPLHFGNGTRLTVT.

The genes are TRBV5-6 and TRBJ2-1; the D is unclear. Germline CDR1 and CDR2: SGHDT and YYEEEE. The CDR3 covers 14 residues. Trimming removed 0 bases at V and 4 bases at J, with 8 bases between. CDR3 protein: CASSLVGQYNEQFF. The CDR3, as DNA: TGTGCCAGCAGCTTGGTAGGGCAGTACAATGAGCAGTTCTTC.

This chain uses TRBV5-1 with TRBJ2-3, with D possibly TRBD2 on 6 matching bases. CDR3 length: 18 residues. Trimming took 0 bases from V and 0 from J, leaving 17 bases between them. In germline, CDR1 is SGHRS, CDR2 YFSETQ. The CDR3 DNA reads as TGCGCCAGCAGCTTGGCGGCCTTGGCGGGGACTAGCACAGATACGCAGTATTTT. This gives the protein CASSLAALAGTSTDTQYF.

J is TRBJ2-3 and V is TRBV7-9, with 11 bases that match TRBD2. V shed 2 bases, J shed 4 bases, and the junction held 8 bases outside the gene matches. Germline V gene lookup returns CDR1 SEHNR and CDR2 FQNEAQ (reference sequence). The length of the CDR3 is 17 residues. The CDR3 loop is CASSLWLAGGFADTQYF. The CDR3 bases are TGTGCCAGCAGCTTATGGCTAGCGGGAGGCTTTGCAGATACGCAGTATTTT. The variable domain in full, with the rest retrieved from reference TRBV7-9 and TRBJ2-3, is DTGVSQNPRHKITKRGQNVTFRCDPISEHNRLYWYRQTLGQGPEFLTYFQNEAQLEKSRLLSDRFSAERPKGSFSTLEIQRTEQGDSAMYLCASSLWLAGGFADTQYFGPGTRLTVL.

V usage is TRBV5-1 and J usage is TRBJ1-4; no clear D. Trimming removed 7 bases from V and 0 bases from J, with 10 bases in between. The germline gives CDR1 SGHRS, CDR2 YFSETQ. This CDR3 has 14 amino acids. The DNA for the CDR3 is TGCGCCAGCTGCGATCTTGCAACTAATGAAAAACTGTTTTTT. Protein sequence: CASCDLATNEKLFF.

This clone was detected once. The rearrangement links TRBV7-9 to TRBJ2-7; possibly TRBD2 for D (7 bases). This CDR3 region has 17 residues. CDR1 is SEHNR, CDR2 FQNEAQ, per germline (reference sequence). The V gene lost 6 bases and the J gene lost 1 base, with 22 bases spanning the gap. The CDR3 loop is CASSPRWGGSTSYEQYF. The CDR3, as DNA: TGTGCCAGCAGTCCTCGGTGGGGGGGCTCTACGTCCTACGAGCAGTACTTC. Complete variable domain (other parts from reference TRBV7-9 and TRBJ2-7): DTGVSQNPRHKITKRGQNVTFRCDPISEHNRLYWYRQTLGQGPEFLTYFQNEAQLEKSRLLSDRFSAERPKGSFSTLEIQRTEQGDSAMYLCASSPRWGGSTSYEQYFGPGTRLTVT.

V is TRBV6-5 and J is TRBJ2-2; 16 bases match TRBD2. The V gene's germline CDR1 is MNHEY and CDR2 SVGAGI. The CDR3 covers 16 residues. After removal of 4 bases from V and 7 bases from J, the junction contained 3 bases not matched to a gene. CDR3 in DNA: TGTGCCAGCAGTTGGGGACTAGCGGGAGGGGGCGGGGAGCTGTTTTTT. Translation gives CASSWGLAGGGGELFF.

The chain combines TRBV18 with TRBJ1-3; D call uncertain. Trimming shortened V by 1 base and J by 3 bases, and 13 bases separated the two germline ends. Germline CDR1 is KGHSH and CDR2 is LQKENI. The CDR3 runs 16 residues. As DNA, the CDR3 is TGTGCCAGCTCACCACGGGTGATCTTTGGTGGAAACACCATATATTTT. Its translation: CASSPRVIFGGNTIYF. Combining the CDR3 with reference TRBV18 and TRBJ1-3 gives the whole variable domain NAGVMQNPRHLVRRRGQEARLRCSPMKGHSHVYWYRQLPEEGLKFMVYLQKENIIDESGMPKERFSAEFPKEGPSILRIQQVVRGDSAAYFCASSPRVIFGGNTIYFGEGSWLTVV.

The chain combines TRBV7-9 with TRBJ1-1; no clear D gene. Looked up from germline, CDR1 is SEHNR and CDR2 is FQNEAQ (reference sequence). The CDR3 totals 11 residues. Trimming shortened V by 4 bases and J by 11 bases, and 11 bases separated the two germline ends. For the CDR3, the DNA is TGTGCCAGCAGCTCGGGGATCGACGCTTTCTTT. Translation gives CASSSGIDAFF.

The chain is built from TRBV11-1 and TRBJ2-4, with a tentative D call TRBD1 (5 bases). Trimming left V 3 bases short and J 7 bases short, with 13 bases between. This CDR3 region has 14 residues. Germline CDR1 SGHAT, CDR2 FQDESV (reference sequence). The DNA of the CDR3 is TGTGCCAGCAGCTTCGGGCAGGGAACGAACATTCAGTACTTC. Its protein is CASSFGQGTNIQYF.

The chain carries TRBV5-1 and TRBJ2-7, with 10 bases aligning to TRBD1. Germline V CDR1 and CDR2: SGHRS, YFSETQ. The V gene end was trimmed by 3 bases and the J gene end by 2 bases; junction bases not matched to a gene: 11. The CDR3 runs to 17 residues. CDR3 in amino acids: CASSSPPGTGDTYEQYF. The CDR3 coding sequence is TGCGCCAGCAGCTCGCCTCCCGGGACAGGGGATACCTACGAGCAGTACTTC.

The chain has TRBV10-1 and TRBJ1-3; TRBD1 might be the D (6 bases). This CDR3 spans 14 amino acids. Germline V gene data show CDR1 as WNHNN and CDR2 as SYGVQD (reference sequence). The chain's CDR3 is CAVFVRGSGNTIYF. In DNA form, the CDR3 reads TGCGCTGTCTTTGTCAGGGGCTCTGGAAACACCATATATTTT.